There are a few counts of the clone carrying this T cell receptor (beta chain). What it binds is unknown. The treatment was: 19 received Ad26.COV2.S at low or high dose, single or two shots; about 5 received placebo; per-sample allocation not given. Day 63 after the first injection of vaccine or placebo was the sampling time. An adult of 18-55 years in Boston served as donor. The entry originates in a study of Ad26.COV2.S vaccination and SARS-CoV-2 variants. Across the study: Recipients of Ad26.COV2.S got it intramuscularly, once or twice 56 days apart. Findings and limits, study-wide: The TCR-based breadth and depth measures might underestimate overall T cell responses.

Assay used: immunoSEQ multiplex PCR; TCRdb lists only in-frame clones, some missing. In the table there are some 400,000 clones, approximately 89% of which are singletons. V lost 1 base and J lost 0, with 8 bases in between. Germline V lookup: CDR1 SGHNT, CDR2 YYREEE (reference sequence). The CDR3 spans 15 residues. The chain couples TRBV5-4 to TRBJ2-1; no reliable D call. This sequence was found in a person aged 18 to 59 who received the Ad26.COV2.S COVID-19 vaccine or a placebo. Sequencing was performed on peripheral blood, taken in a trial of Ad26.COV2.S vaccine versus placebo. The CDR3 nucleotides read TGTGCCAGCAGCTTGCCGCCAAGCTCCTACAATGAGCAGTTCTTC. Translating gives CASSLPPSSYNEQFF.